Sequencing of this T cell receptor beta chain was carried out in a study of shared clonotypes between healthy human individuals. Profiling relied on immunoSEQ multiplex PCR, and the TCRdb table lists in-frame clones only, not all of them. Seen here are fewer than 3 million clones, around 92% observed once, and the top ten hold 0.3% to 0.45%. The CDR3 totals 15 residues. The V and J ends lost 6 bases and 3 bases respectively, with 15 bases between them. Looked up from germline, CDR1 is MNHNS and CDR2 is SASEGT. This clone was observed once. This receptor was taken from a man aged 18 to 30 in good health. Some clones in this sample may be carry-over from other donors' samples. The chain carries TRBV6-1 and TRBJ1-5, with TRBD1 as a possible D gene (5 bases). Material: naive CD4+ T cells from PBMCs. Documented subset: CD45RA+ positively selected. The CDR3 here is CASRGVGPLNQPQHF. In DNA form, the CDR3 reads TGTGCCAGCAGGGGGGTGGGACCACTCAATCAGCCCCAGCATTTT.